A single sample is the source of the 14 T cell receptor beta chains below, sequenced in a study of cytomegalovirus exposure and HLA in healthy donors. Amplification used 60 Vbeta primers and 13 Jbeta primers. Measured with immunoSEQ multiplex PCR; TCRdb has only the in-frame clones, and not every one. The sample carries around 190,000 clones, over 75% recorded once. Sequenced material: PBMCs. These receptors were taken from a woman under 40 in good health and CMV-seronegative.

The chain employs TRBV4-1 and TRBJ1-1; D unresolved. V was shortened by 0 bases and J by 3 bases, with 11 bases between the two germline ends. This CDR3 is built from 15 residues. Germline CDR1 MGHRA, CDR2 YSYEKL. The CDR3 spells CASSQDSGEDTEAFF. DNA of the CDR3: TGCGCCAGCAGCCAAGATTCTGGCGAGGACACTGAAGCTTTCTTT.

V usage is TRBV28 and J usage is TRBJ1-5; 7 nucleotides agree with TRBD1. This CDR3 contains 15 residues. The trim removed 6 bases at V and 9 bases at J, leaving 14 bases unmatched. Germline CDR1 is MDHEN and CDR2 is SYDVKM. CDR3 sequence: CASSLDGTASSPQHF. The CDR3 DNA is TGTGCCAGCAGCCTAGACGGGACAGCTTCATCGCCCCAGCATTTT.

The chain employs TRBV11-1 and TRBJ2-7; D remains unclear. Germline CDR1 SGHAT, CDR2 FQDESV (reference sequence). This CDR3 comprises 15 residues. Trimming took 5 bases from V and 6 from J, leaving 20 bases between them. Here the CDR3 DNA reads TGTGCCAGCAGCCCACAATTCGCCTTTATAGCCGAGCAGTACTTC. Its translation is CASSPQFAFIAEQYF.

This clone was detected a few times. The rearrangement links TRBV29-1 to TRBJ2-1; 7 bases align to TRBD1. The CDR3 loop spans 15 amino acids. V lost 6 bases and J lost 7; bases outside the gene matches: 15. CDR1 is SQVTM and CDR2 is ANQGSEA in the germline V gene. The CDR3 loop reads CSVQRSGTELNEQFF. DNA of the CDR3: TGCAGCGTACAACGGTCCGGGACAGAGCTTAATGAGCAGTTCTTC.

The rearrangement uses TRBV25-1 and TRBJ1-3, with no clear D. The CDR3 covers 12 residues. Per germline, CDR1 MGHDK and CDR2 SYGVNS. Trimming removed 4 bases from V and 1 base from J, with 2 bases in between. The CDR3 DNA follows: TGTGCCAGCAGTGCGTCTGGAAACACCATATATTTT. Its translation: CASSASGNTIYF.

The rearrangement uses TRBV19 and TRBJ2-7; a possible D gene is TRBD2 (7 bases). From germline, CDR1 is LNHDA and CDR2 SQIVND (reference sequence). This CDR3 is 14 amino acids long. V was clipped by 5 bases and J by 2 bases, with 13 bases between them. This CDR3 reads CASSRAGAPYEQYF. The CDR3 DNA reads TGTGCCAGTAGTCGTGCGGGGGCCCCCTACGAGCAGTACTTC.

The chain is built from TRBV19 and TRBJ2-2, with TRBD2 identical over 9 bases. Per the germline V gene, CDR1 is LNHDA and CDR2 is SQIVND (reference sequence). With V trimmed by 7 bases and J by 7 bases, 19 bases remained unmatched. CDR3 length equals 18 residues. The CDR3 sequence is CASTQYSVAGVLGGELFF. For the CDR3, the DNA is TGTGCCAGTACCCAGTATAGCGTAGCGGGAGTGTTGGGCGGGGAGCTGTTTTTT.

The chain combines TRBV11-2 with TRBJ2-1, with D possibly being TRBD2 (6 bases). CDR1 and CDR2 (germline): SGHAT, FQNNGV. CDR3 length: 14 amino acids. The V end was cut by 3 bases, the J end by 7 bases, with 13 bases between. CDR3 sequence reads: CASSLILAGNEQFF. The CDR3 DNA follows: TGTGCCAGCAGCTTGATTTTGGCGGGAAATGAGCAGTTCTTC.

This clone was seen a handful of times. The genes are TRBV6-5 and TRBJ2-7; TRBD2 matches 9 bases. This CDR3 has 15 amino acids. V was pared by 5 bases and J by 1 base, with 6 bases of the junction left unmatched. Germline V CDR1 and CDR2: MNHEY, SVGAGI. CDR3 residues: CASSKELAGSYEQYF. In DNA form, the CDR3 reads TGTGCCAGCAGTAAAGAACTAGCGGGTTCCTACGAGCAGTACTTC.

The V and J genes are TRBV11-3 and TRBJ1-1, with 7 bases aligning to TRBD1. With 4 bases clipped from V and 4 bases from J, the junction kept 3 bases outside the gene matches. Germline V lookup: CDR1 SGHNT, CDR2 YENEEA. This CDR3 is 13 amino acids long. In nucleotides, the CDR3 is TGTGCCAGCAGCTCGTCAGGGGGCACTGAAGCTTTCTTT. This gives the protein CASSSSGGTEAFF.

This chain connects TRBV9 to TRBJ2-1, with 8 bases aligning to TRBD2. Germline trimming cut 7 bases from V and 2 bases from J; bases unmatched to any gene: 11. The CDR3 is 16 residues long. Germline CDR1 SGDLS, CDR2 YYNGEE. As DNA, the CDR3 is TGTGCCAGCTGCCCCCACGGCGGGAGGCCCTACAATGAGCAGTTCTTC. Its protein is CASCPHGGRPYNEQFF.

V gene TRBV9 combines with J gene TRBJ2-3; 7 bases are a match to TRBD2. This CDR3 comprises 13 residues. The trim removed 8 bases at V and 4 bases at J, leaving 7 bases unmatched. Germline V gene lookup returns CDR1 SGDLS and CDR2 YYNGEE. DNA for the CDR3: TGTGCCAGTGGTGGGAGGGCGGCAGATACGCAGTATTTT. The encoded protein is CASGGRAADTQYF.

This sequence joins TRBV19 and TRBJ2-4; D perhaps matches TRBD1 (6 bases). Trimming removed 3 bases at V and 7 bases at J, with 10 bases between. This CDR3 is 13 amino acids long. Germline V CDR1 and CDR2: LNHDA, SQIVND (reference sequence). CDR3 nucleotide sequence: TGTGCCAGTAGTATGACAGGATCGAACATTCAGTACTTC. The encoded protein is CASSMTGSNIQYF.

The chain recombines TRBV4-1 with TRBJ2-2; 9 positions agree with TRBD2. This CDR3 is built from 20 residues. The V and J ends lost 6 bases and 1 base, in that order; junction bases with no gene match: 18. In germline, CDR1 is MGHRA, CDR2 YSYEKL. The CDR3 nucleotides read TGCGCCAGCAGTTCAAGACAAGGTTCTCTAGCGGGGCTGAACACCGGGGAGCTGTTTTTT. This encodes CASSSRQGSLAGLNTGELFF.